Listed here are 9 T cell receptor beta chains from one sample, sequenced in a study of blood T cell repertoires in COVID-19. Assay used: immunoSEQ multiplex PCR; TCRdb lists only in-frame clones, some missing. The top ten hold 12% to 15% of the sample, which has approximately 180,000 clones, roughly 88% seen once. Sequenced material: PBMCs or T cells enriched from blood (not recorded which). Every receptor here comes from a man aged 45 to 65 who had recovered from COVID-19.

The chain carries TRBV6-1 and TRBJ1-2; 9 bases line up with TRBD1. V lost 1 base and J lost 6; bases outside the gene matches: 3. Germline CDR1 and CDR2: MNHNS and SASEGT. This CDR3 has 14 amino acids. CDR3 in DNA: TGTGCCAGCAGTGAAGTGACAGGGGGAGATGGCTACACCTTC. It is translated as CASSEVTGGDGYTF.

V usage is TRBV4-1 and J usage is TRBJ1-3; unclear D gene. The CDR3 is made up of 15 amino acids. CDR1 and CDR2 (germline): MGHRA, YSYEKL. The V gene lost 1 base and the J gene lost 3 bases, with 10 bases spanning the gap. CDR3 in amino acids: CASSQAQSRGNTIYF. Written as DNA, the CDR3 is TGCGCCAGCAGCCAAGCCCAAAGCCGTGGAAACACCATATATTTT.

This clone was recorded a few times. This chain joins TRBV5-4 and TRBJ2-7; 7 bases fit TRBD1. The CDR3 runs 13 residues. Germline values: CDR1 SGHNT, CDR2 YYREEE (reference sequence). Trimming removed 6 bases from V and 8 bases from J; junction bases left unmatched: 11. The DNA for the CDR3 is TGTGCCAGCATTCTTCAACAGGGGCCCCAGCAGTACTTC. Its translation: CASILQQGPQQYF.

The chain uses TRBV28 and TRBJ1-6; perhaps TRBD1 as D (5 bases). Germline-derived CDR1 and CDR2 are MDHEN and SYDVKM. This CDR3 contains 15 residues. Trimming left V 3 bases short and J 7 bases short, with 13 bases between. The CDR3 bases are TGTGCCAGCAGTTTTAACCAGGGTAGAAATTCACCCCTCCACTTT. This translates into CASSFNQGRNSPLHF.

The chain has TRBV5-6 and TRBJ2-1; D not certain. V shed 0 bases and J shed 4 bases, with 8 bases lying between them. This CDR3 has 14 residues. CDR1 is SGHDT, CDR2 YYEEEE, per germline. CDR3 bases: TGTGCCAGCAGCTTGGGTACCCTATACAATGAGCAGTTCTTC. It encodes CASSLGTLYNEQFF.

The chain links TRBV4-2 to TRBJ2-1; no definite D call. With 4 bases removed from V and 6 bases from J, the gap between germline ends came to 4 bases. There are 11 residues in the CDR3. Per the germline V gene, CDR1 is LGHNA and CDR2 is YNFKEQ. The CDR3 DNA is TGTGCCAGCAGCCGTCTCAATGAGCAGTTCTTC. Amino acid sequence: CASSRLNEQFF.

V is TRBV6-6 and J is TRBJ1-4; TRBD1 agrees at 12 bases. V lost 6 bases, J lost 0 bases, and 14 bases stayed unmatched. Germline CDR1 MNHNY, CDR2 SVGAGI (reference sequence). This CDR3 contains 20 residues. The CDR3 bases are TGTGCCAGCAGCCGGCGGGACAGGGGGCTCGGATTTGCAACTAATGAAAAACTGTTTTTT. Residues: CASSRRDRGLGFATNEKLFF.

The chain uses TRBV11-2 and TRBJ1-1; 8 positions match TRBD1. The length of the CDR3 is 13 residues. Germline assignment: CDR1 SGHAT and CDR2 FQNNGV. The V segment lost 5 bases and the J segment 5 bases; nucleotides outside the gene matches: 4. The CDR3 loop reads CASSLTGATEAFF. The CDR3, as DNA: TGTGCCAGCAGCCTGACAGGGGCTACTGAAGCTTTCTTT. Variable domain in full (rest from reference TRBV11-2 and TRBJ1-1): EAGVAQSPRYKIIEKRQSVAFWCNPISGHATLYWYQQILGQGPKLLIQFQNNGVVDDSQLPKDRFSAERLKGVDSTLKIQPAKLEDSAVYLCASSLTGATEAFFGQGTRLTVV.

V and J are TRBV7-2 and TRBJ2-7, with D maybe TRBD1 (6 bases). The CDR3 has 17 residues. The ends were cut back, 3 bases at V and 2 bases at J, with 20 bases in the middle. Germline lookup yields CDR1 SGHTA and CDR2 FQGNSA. CDR3 amino acids: CASSLYPQQGRPYEQYF. Here the CDR3 DNA reads TGTGCCAGCAGCTTGTACCCTCAACAGGGTCGGCCCTACGAGCAGTACTTC.